This is a list of T cell receptor beta chains from one sample in a study of CXCR3-negative and CXCR3-positive naive CD8 T cells. TCRdb reprocessed the 5' RACE reads; each CDR3 protein has one entry and no DNA is given. The sample data list roughly 59,000 distinct CDR3 sequences. Sequencing was carried out using naive CXCR3+ CD8+ T cells from blood. Source of these receptors: a human donor in good health. Some clones in this sample may be carry-over from other donors' samples. CDR3s include the opening cysteine and the closing phenylalanine or tryptophan. Each record gives: J gene, V gene, CDR3 protein.

>TRBJ2-3|TRBV28
CASTPLGQGLKETDTQYF
>TRBJ2-1|TRBV5-1
CASSVGGEEFF
>TRBJ1-1|TRBV4-2
CASSQGTVTEAFF
>TRBJ2-7|TRBV7-6
CASSLAQQGRYEQYF
>TRBJ2-1|TRBV7-9
CASSERNRGYNEQFF
>TRBJ1-2|TRBV29-1
CSAEPGGEDCGYTF
>TRBJ2-3|TRBV29-1
CSVRDDTDTQYF
>TRBJ1-5|TRBV30
CAWSVDWGSDQPQHF
>TRBJ2-7|TRBV5-1
CASSLHSSYEQYF
>TRBJ2-1|TRBV27
CASSLRESDEQFF
>TRBJ1-6|TRBV7-2
CASSPVASSYNSPLHF
>TRBJ2-1|TRBV15
CATSEVASGVHSYNEQFF
>TRBJ1-1|TRBV5-5
CASSSDRATEAFF
>TRBJ1-5|TRBV27
CASSSQGAVNQPQHF
>TRBJ2-5|TRBV7-9
CASSLDREYQETQYF
>TRBJ1-1|TRBV15
CATSRDFEVVTEAFF
>TRBJ1-1|TRBV29-1
CSVTGPGGRVTEAFF
>TRBJ1-2|TRBV29-1
CSVEHLGQAKFDGYTF
>TRBJ2-7|TRBV29-1
CSVEESGTAYEQYF
>TRBJ2-5|TRBV10-3
CAINTGPGETQYF
>TRBJ2-3|TRBV7-2
CASSFILLAGAFNTQYF
>TRBJ1-1|TRBV13
CASSWTWDTEAFF
>TRBJ1-1|TRBV7-6
CASSLGQGAVAEAFF
>TRBJ2-7|TRBV15
CATSRVLGRGPTYEQYF
>TRBJ2-1|TRBV20-1
CSARALAGGLDEQFF
>TRBJ1-2|TRBV7-2
CASSPEGAGGYTF
>TRBJ2-5|TRBV7-9
CASNPSGTIQETQYF
>TRBJ2-1|TRBV7-3
CASSLDSNYNEQFF
>TRBJ2-7|TRBV19
CASSTGGGAFGEQYF
>TRBJ2-1|TRBV7-3
CASSPSGTTDNEQFF
>TRBJ1-1|TRBV29-1
CSVVYSNTEAFF
>TRBJ2-5|TRBV6-5
CASSYSRAGETQYF
>TRBJ2-7|TRBV3-1
CASSQGTGQGRYEQYF
>TRBJ2-1|TRBV7-2
CASSFIGTEQFF
>TRBJ2-7|TRBV5-8
CASSLVGSYEQYF
>TRBJ1-2|TRBV4-2
CASSQDPTGLWGYTF
>TRBJ2-4|TRBV29-1
CSVESVDGGNIQYF
>TRBJ2-4|TRBV12-5
CASGVENIQYF
>TRBJ2-4|TRBV4-3
CASSPTGDPKNIQYF